A selection of T cell receptor beta chains follows, all from one sample in a study of CD8 T cells in Susac syndrome. TCRdb passed the immunoSEQ multiplex PCR reads through MiXCR, listing each CDR3 protein once. The table lists roughly 200,000 distinct CDR3 sequences, roughly 94% of them singletons. Sample: CD4+ T cells from PBMCs. Receptors were obtained from a human donor with multiple sclerosis. Each CDR3 is given with its conserved first and last residue. D genes are given only for firm matches. Expanded clones get a size class; other rows say once, few or many, or leave the size out.

j_call | clone_size | d_call | v_call | cdr3_aa | cdr3_nt
TRBJ2-1 | NA | NA | TRBV30 | CAWGGGLWTEQFF | TGTGCCTGGGGTGGGGGACTGTGGACGGAGCAGTTCTTC
TRBJ2-7 | NA | NA | TRBV20-1 | CSARRDGGPDEQYF | TGCAGTGCTAGGAGGGACGGGGGTCCCGACGAGCAGTACTTC
TRBJ1-1 | NA | NA | TRBV9 | CASSAFQGLNTEAFF | TGTGCCAGCAGCGCCTTCCAGGGGCTGAACACTGAAGCTTTCTTT
TRBJ1-5 | NA | TRBD1 | TRBV6-1 | CASSTGTGGAGQPQHF | TGTGCCAGCAGCACGGGGACAGGGGGCGCGGGTCAGCCCCAGCATTTT
TRBJ2-5 | NA | TRBD2 | TRBV12-3/TRBV12-4 | CASSLTRPGLGLETQYF | TGTGCCAGCAGCCTAACTCGCCCGGGACTAGGGTTAGAGACCCAGTACTTC
TRBJ2-7 | NA | NA | TRBV29-1 | CSVAVQSYEQYF | TGCAGCGTTGCCGTGCAGTCCTACGAGCAGTACTTC
TRBJ2-7 | NA | TRBD2 | TRBV6-5 | CAMGGKDPPGEQYF | TGTGCCATGGGGGGGAAAGACCCCCCTGGTGAGCAGTACTTC
TRBJ1-1 | NA | NA | TRBV2 | CASSDGRTIEAFF | TGTGCCAGCAGTGACGGACGGACTATTGAAGCTTTCTTT
TRBJ1-2 | NA | TRBD1 | TRBV29-1 | CSVDRGSGYTF | TGCAGCGTCGACAGGGGCAGTGGCTACACCTTC
TRBJ2-1 | NA | NA | TRBV3-1 | CASSQDWRGLYNEQFF | TGTGCCAGCAGCCAAGATTGGAGGGGCCTTTACAATGAGCAGTTCTTC
TRBJ1-2 | NA | NA | TRBV3-1 | CASSANEVAGRGGYTF | TGTGCCAGCAGTGCCAATGAAGTGGCAGGGAGGGGTGGCTACACCTTC
TRBJ2-4 | once | NA | TRBV7-9 | CASSWGPAAIQYF | TGTGCCAGCAGCTGGGGGCCCGCCGCGATTCAGTACTTC
TRBJ2-7 | NA | TRBD2 | TRBV29-1 | CSVEIRGGAGGNEQYF | TGCAGCGTTGAAATTCGAGGTGGAGCGGGGGGGAACGAGCAGTACTTC
TRBJ2-7 | NA | TRBD1 | TRBV2 | CASTQRTGAYEQYF | TGTGCCAGCACCCAAAGGACAGGGGCCTACGAGCAGTACTTC
TRBJ2-1 | NA | NA | TRBV6-5 | CASSYRGDEQFF | TGTGCCAGCAGTTACAGGGGGGATGAGCAGTTCTTC
TRBJ2-5 | NA | NA | TRBV29-1 | CSSIQGRETQYF | TGCAGCTCAATTCAGGGGCGGGAGACCCAGTACTTC
TRBJ1-6 | NA | NA | TRBV21-1 | CASSKARGGGSPLHF | TGTGCCAGCAGCAAAGCGCGGGGAGGCGGTTCACCCCTCCACTTT
TRBJ2-7 | NA | TRBD1 | TRBV9 | CASSVGGQGIYEQYF | TGTGCCAGCAGCGTAGGGGGACAGGGGATCTACGAGCAGTACTTC
TRBJ2-7 | once | NA | TRBV30 | CAWSNSGLRGPYEQYF | TGTGCCTGGAGTAATTCAGGCCTCCGGGGCCCCTACGAGCAGTACTTC
TRBJ2-1 | NA | TRBD2 | TRBV12-3/TRBV12-4 | CASSLATRGDNEQFF | TGTGCCAGCAGTTTAGCTACACGGGGGGACAATGAGCAGTTCTTC
TRBJ1-1 | once | NA | TRBV20-1 | CSARGGPNTEAFF | TGCAGTGCTAGAGGAGGCCCGAACACTGAAGCTTTCTTT
TRBJ2-5 | NA | TRBD2 | TRBV29-1 | CSVGGLAGGFPETQYF | TGCAGCGTTGGGGGACTAGCGGGGGGTTTCCCAGAGACCCAGTACTTC
TRBJ1-5 | NA | NA | TRBV30 | CAWSRGRNNQPQHF | TGTGCCTGGAGTAGGGGACGGAACAATCAGCCCCAGCATTTT
TRBJ1-1 | NA | NA | TRBV20-1 | CSASKGNTEAFF | TGCAGTGCTAGTAAAGGGAACACTGAAGCTTTCTTT
TRBJ1-1 | NA | NA | TRBV3-1 | CASSPPGRTGAGAFF | TGTGCCAGCAGCCCCCCCGGGAGGACCGGGGCGGGAGCTTTCTTT
TRBJ2-1 | NA | NA | TRBV7-9 | CASSLEQAYNEQFF | TGTGCCAGCAGCTTAGAACAGGCCTACAATGAGCAGTTCTTC
TRBJ2-1 | NA | NA | TRBV5-1 | CASSSSLSGVSSYNEQFF | TGCGCCAGCAGCTCCTCTCTCTCGGGGGTAAGCTCCTACAATGAGCAGTTCTTC
TRBJ1-1 | NA | NA | TRBV6-5 | CASRGRGNTEAFF | TGTGCCAGCAGAGGAAGGGGGAACACTGAAGCTTTCTTT
TRBJ2-5 | NA | NA | TRBV5-1 | CASRQYQGTQYF | TGCGCCAGCAGACAGTACCAAGGGACCCAGTACTTC
TRBJ2-2 | once | TRBD2 | TRBV20-1 | CSALPFLAGGGGTGELFF | TGCAGTGCCCTCCCGTTTCTAGCGGGGGGAGGTGGGACCGGGGAGCTGTTTTTT
TRBJ2-6 | NA | NA | TRBV3-1 | CASSQAGSGANVLTF | TGTGCCAGCAGCCAAGCTGGCTCTGGGGCCAACGTCCTGACTTTC
TRBJ2-5 | NA | TRBD2 | TRBV9 | CASSEGTSGGFQETQYF | TGTGCCAGCAGCGAGGGGACTAGCGGGGGCTTCCAAGAGACCCAGTACTTC
TRBJ1-5 | NA | NA | TRBV5-1 | CASSLASGPGQPQHF | TGCGCCAGCAGCTTGGCATCAGGGCCCGGTCAGCCCCAGCATTTT
TRBJ1-2 | NA | NA | TRBV7-9 | CASHEGESHGYTF | TGTGCCAGCCACGAAGGGGAATCCCATGGCTACACCTTC
TRBJ1-6 | NA | NA | TRBV21-1 | CARDRGVWSPLHF | TGTGCCAGGGACAGGGGAGTTTGGTCACCCCTCCACTTT
TRBJ2-1 | NA | TRBD2 | TRBV20-1 | CRAEAGDNYNEQFF | TGCAGGGCAGAAGCGGGGGATAACTACAATGAGCAGTTCTTC
TRBJ1-1 | NA | NA | TRBV30 | CAWTGWMNTEAFF | TGTGCCTGGACAGGGTGGATGAACACTGAAGCTTTCTTT
TRBJ2-3 | NA | TRBD1 | TRBV29-1 | CSVTPTGGGTDTQYF | TGCAGCGTTACCCCGACAGGGGGTGGCACAGATACGCAGTATTTT
TRBJ1-2 | NA | TRBD1 | TRBV30 | CASTPGTGVEGYTF | TGTGCCTCCACCCCCGGGACAGGGGTGGAGGGCTACACCTTC
TRBJ2-3 | NA | NA | TRBV3-1 | CASSQEGTYADTQYF | TGTGCCAGCAGCCAAGAGGGGACATACGCAGATACGCAGTATTTT
TRBJ1-3 | NA | NA | TRBV30 | CAWSVPRAIYF | TGTGCCTGGAGTGTACCACGAGCCATATATTTT
TRBJ2-1 | NA | TRBD1 | TRBV5-1 | CASSYDRGHNEQFF | TGCGCCAGCAGCTACGACAGGGGACACAATGAGCAGTTCTTC
TRBJ2-1 | NA | NA | TRBV29-1 | CSVEGQAIYQFF | TGCAGCGTTGAAGGCCAGGCTATCTATCAGTTCTTC
TRBJ2-1 | NA | TRBD2 | TRBV12-3/TRBV12-4 | CASSLGTSGTNEQFF | TGTGCCAGCAGCCTTGGGACTAGCGGTACGAATGAGCAGTTCTTC
TRBJ2-1 | NA | NA | TRBV2 | CASMAGSYNEQFF | TGTGCCAGCATGGCCGGCTCCTACAATGAGCAGTTCTTC
TRBJ2-7 | NA | NA | TRBV20-1 | CSADSSYEQYF | TGCAGTGCTGACAGCTCCTACGAGCAGTACTTC
TRBJ2-3 | NA | TRBD2 | TRBV29-1 | CSVEPTSGDTQYF | TGCAGCGTTGAACCGACTAGCGGAGATACGCAGTATTTT
TRBJ2-5 | NA | NA | TRBV20-1 | CSAISGKETQYF | TGCAGTGCTATTTCCGGTAAAGAGACCCAGTACTTC
TRBJ2-7 | once | NA | TRBV7-2 | CASSKRPNEQYF | TGTGCCAGCAGCAAAAGGCCCAACGAGCAGTACTTC
TRBJ1-1 | NA | NA | TRBV12-3/TRBV12-4 | CASSLSTSKAFF | TGTGCCAGCAGCCTCTCGACAAGTAAAGCTTTCTTT
TRBJ2-4 | NA | TRBD2 | TRBV3-1 | CASSLDPGGIQYF | TGTGCCAGCAGCCTCGACCCGGGGGGGATTCAGTACTTC
TRBJ2-1 | NA | NA | TRBV15 | CATSRDLATYNEQFF | TGTGCCACCAGCAGAGATCTAGCGACCTACAATGAGCAGTTCTTC
TRBJ1-1 | NA | NA | TRBV30 | CAWSEQGGTEAFF | TGTGCCTGGAGCGAACAGGGAGGGACTGAAGCTTTCTTT
TRBJ2-1 | NA | NA | TRBV21-1 | CASSKGQIPRNNEQFF | TGTGCCAGCAGCAAAGGTCAGATACCTCGAAACAATGAGCAGTTCTTC
TRBJ1-5 | NA | NA | TRBV2 | CASSDELNQPQHF | TGTGCCAGCAGTGATGAGCTAAATCAGCCCCAGCATTTT
TRBJ2-1 | NA | NA | TRBV29-1 | CSDYSSYNEQFF | TGCAGCGACTATAGCTCCTACAATGAGCAGTTCTTC
TRBJ1-2 | NA | NA | TRBV30 | CAWSVGAYGYTF | TGTGCCTGGAGTGTCGGGGCTTATGGCTACACCTTC
TRBJ1-3 | NA | NA | TRBV25-1 | CASSELGGIGGNTIYF | TGTGCCAGCAGTGAATTAGGAGGGATCGGTGGAAACACCATATATTTT
TRBJ2-1 | NA | NA | TRBV30 | CAWGAGSYNEQFF | TGTGCCTGGGGGGCAGGCTCCTACAATGAGCAGTTCTTC